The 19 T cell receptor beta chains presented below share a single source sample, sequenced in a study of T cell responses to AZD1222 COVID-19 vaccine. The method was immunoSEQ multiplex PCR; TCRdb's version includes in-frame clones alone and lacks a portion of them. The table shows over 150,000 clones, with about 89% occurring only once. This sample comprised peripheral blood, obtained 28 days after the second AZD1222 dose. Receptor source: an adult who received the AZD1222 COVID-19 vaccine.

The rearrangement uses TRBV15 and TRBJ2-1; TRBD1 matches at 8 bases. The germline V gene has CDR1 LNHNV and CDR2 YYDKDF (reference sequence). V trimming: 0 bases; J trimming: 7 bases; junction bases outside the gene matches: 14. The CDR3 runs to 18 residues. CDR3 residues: CATSRDLGGQGARNEQFF. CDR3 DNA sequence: TGTGCCACCAGCAGAGATTTAGGCGGTCAGGGGGCGAGAAATGAGCAGTTCTTC.

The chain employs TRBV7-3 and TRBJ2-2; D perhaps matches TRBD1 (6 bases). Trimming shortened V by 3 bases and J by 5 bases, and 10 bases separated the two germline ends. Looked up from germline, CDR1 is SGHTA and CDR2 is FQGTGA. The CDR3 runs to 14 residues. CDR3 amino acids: CASSLTGRTGELFF. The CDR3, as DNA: TGTGCCAGCAGCTTGACAGGAAGGACCGGGGAGCTGTTTTTT.

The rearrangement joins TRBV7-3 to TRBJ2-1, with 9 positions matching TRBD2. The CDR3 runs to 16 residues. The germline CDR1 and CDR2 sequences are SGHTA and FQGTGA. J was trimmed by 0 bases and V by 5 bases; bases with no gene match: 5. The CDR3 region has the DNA TGTGCCAGCAGCGCCCTAGCGGGAAGCTCCTACAATGAGCAGTTCTTC. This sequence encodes CASSALAGSSYNEQFF.

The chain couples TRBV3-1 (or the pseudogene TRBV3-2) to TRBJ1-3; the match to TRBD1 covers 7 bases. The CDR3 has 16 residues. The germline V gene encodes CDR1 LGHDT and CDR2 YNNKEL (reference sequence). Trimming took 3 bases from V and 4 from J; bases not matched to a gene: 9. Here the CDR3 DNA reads TGTGCCAGCAGCCATGCCCCGGGACAGCGGGGAAACACCATATATTTT. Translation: CASSHAPGQRGNTIYF.

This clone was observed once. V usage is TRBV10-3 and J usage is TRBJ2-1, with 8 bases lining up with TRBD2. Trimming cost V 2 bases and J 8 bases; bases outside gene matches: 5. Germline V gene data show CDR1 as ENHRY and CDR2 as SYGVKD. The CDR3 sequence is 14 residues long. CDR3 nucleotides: TGTGCCATCAGTGAGCGGGAGGGCCGTCATGAGCAGTTCTTC. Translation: CAISEREGRHEQFF.

This CDR3 is CASSLGRLSSYNEQFF. CDR3 nucleotide sequence: TGTGCCAGCAGCTTAGGACGTCTGAGCTCCTACAATGAGCAGTTCTTC. This chain joins TRBV7-8 and TRBJ2-1; D is unclear. The germline V and J ends were trimmed by 1 base and 0 bases, with 10 bases remaining between them. This CDR3 is 16 amino acids long. Germline loops: CDR1 SGHVS, CDR2 FQNEAQ.

The CDR3 DNA follows: TGTGCCAGCATCCCTGACAGGGGATCCGATACGCAGTATTTT. Translating it yields CASIPDRGSDTQYF. This chain links TRBV7-2 with TRBJ2-3; 8 bases match TRBD1. This CDR3 comprises 14 residues. The V gene's germline CDR1 is SGHTA and CDR2 FQGNSA. V was clipped by 7 bases and J by 6 bases; unmatched bases: 9. Based on the CDR3 plus reference TRBV7-2 and TRBJ2-3, the full variable domain is GAGVSQSPSNKVTEKGKDVELRCDPISGHTALYWYRQSLGQGLEFLIYFQGNSAPDKSGLPSDRFSAERTGGSVSTLTIQRTQQEDSAVYLCASIPDRGSDTQYFGPGTRLTVL.

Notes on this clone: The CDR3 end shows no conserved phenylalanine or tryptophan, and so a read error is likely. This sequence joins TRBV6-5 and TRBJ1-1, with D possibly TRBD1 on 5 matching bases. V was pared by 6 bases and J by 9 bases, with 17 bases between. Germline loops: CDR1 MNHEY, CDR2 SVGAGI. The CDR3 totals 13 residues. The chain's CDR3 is CASRPTAPGKAFL. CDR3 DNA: TGTGCCAGCAGACCGACAGCCCCAGGGAAAGCTTTCCTT.

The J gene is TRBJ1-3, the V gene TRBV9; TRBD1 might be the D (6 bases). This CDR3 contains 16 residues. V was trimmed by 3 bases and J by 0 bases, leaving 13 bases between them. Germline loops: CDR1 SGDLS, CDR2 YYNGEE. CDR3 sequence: CASSEWDTHSGNTIYF. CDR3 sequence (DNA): TGTGCCAGCAGCGAGTGGGACACCCACTCTGGAAACACCATATATTTT.

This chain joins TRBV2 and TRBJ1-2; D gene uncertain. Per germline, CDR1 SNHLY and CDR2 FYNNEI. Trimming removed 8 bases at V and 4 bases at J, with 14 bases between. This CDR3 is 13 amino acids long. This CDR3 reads CASLSRAGYGYTF. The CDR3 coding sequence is TGTGCCAGCCTATCCAGAGCCGGCTATGGCTACACCTTC.

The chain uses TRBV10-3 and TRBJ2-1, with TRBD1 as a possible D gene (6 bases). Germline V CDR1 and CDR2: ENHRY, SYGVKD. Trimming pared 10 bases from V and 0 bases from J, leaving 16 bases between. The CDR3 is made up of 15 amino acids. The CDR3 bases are TGTGCCACCGTCCGGGACACTGGCTCCTACAATGAGCAGTTCTTC. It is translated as CATVRDTGSYNEQFF.

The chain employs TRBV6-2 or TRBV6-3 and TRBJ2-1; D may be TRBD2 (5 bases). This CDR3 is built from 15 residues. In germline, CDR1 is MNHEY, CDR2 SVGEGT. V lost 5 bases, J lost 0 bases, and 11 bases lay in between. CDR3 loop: CASSPRGFSYNEQFF. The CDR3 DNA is TGTGCCAGCAGTCCAAGAGGGTTCTCCTACAATGAGCAGTTCTTC.

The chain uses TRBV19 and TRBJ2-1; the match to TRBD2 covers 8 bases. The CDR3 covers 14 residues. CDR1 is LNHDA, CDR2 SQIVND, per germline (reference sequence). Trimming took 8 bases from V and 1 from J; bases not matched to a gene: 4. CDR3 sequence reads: CASSAGVSYNEQFF. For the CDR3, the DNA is TGTGCCAGTTCAGCGGGAGTGTCCTACAATGAGCAGTTCTTC.

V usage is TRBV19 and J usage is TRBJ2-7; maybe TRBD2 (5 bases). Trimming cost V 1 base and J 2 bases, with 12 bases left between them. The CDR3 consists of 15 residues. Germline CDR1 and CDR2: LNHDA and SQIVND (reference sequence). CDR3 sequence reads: CASSIGSGGTYEQYF. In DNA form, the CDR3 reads TGTGCCAGTAGTATAGGCAGCGGAGGAACCTACGAGCAGTACTTC.

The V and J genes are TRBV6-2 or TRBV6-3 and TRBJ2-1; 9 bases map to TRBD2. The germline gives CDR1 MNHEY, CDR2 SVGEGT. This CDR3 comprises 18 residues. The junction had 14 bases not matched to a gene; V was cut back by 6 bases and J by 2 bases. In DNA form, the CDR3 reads TGTGCCAGCAGCCGAAGGACCGGGACTAGCCGTACCTACAATGAGCAGTTCTTC. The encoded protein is CASSRRTGTSRTYNEQFF.

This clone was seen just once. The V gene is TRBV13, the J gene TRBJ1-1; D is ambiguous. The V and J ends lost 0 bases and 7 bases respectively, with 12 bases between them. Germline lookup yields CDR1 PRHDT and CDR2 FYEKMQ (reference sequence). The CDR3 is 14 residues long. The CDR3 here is CASSLGPRFIEAFF. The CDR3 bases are TGTGCCAGCAGCTTAGGTCCGCGGTTTATTGAAGCTTTCTTT.

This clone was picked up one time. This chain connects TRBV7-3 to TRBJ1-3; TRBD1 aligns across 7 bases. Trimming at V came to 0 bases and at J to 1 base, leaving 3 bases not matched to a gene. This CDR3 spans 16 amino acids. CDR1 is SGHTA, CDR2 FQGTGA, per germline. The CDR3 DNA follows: TGTGCCAGCAGCTTAACCGGCAGGGGGTCTGGAAACACCATATATTTT. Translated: CASSLTGRGSGNTIYF.

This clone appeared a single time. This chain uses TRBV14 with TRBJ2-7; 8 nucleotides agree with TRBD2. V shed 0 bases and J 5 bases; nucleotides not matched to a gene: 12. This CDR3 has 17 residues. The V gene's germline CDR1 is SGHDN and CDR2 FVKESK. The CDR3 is CASSQEVGLAVLDEQYF. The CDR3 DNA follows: TGTGCCAGCAGCCAAGAAGTCGGACTAGCAGTCCTTGACGAGCAGTACTTC.

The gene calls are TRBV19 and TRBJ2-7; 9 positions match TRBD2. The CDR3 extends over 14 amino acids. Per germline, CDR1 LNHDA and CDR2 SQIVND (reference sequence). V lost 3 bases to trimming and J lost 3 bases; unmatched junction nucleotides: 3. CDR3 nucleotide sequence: TGTGCCAGTAGTATGGGTAGCGGGAGCTACGAGCAGTACTTC. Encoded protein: CASSMGSGSYEQYF.